These T cell receptor beta chains were read from a single sample in a study of cytomegalovirus exposure and HLA in healthy donors. The table came from immunoSEQ multiplex PCR; TCRdb's copy has only in-frame clones and leaves some out. The table records 200,000 to 300,000 clones, around 80% of them present only once. The sequencing sample was made of PBMCs. All receptors derive from a boy between 10 and 17 years old in good health and CMV-seronegative. Each CDR3 is given with its conserved first and last residue. Fields, in order: J gene, clone size, V gene, D gene, CDR3 DNA, CDR3 protein. A D gene is named only where the DNA matches it firmly. Some rows mark clone size as missing; the rest say once, few, many or name a class of expanded clone.

J gene: TRBJ1-2
clone size: .
V gene: TRBV29-1
D gene: .
CDR3 DNA: TGCAGCGTTGATATTCGGTCGCCCCCTAACTATGGCTACACCTTC
CDR3 protein: CSVDIRSPPNYGYTF

J gene: TRBJ2-7
clone size: .
V gene: TRBV7-6
D gene: TRBD2
CDR3 DNA: TGTGCCAGCAGCCTGTCCGCTAGCGGGGGGGCCGTTGTCGAGCAGTACTTC
CDR3 protein: CASSLSASGGAVVEQYF

J gene: TRBJ2-4
clone size: .
V gene: TRBV10-3
D gene: .
CDR3 DNA: TGTGCCATCAGCCGGGATTCCAAAAACATTCAGTACTTC
CDR3 protein: CAISRDSKNIQYF

J gene: TRBJ1-1
clone size: .
V gene: TRBV27
D gene: .
CDR3 DNA: TGTGCCAGCAGTTTAGTAGGGGGTGGGAACACTGAAGCTTTCTTT
CDR3 protein: CASSLVGGGNTEAFF

J gene: TRBJ2-1
clone size: .
V gene: TRBV5-1
D gene: TRBD1
CDR3 DNA: TGCGCCAGCAGCGATACAGGGGTAGGTGAGCAGTTCTTC
CDR3 protein: CASSDTGVGEQFF

J gene: TRBJ1-2
clone size: .
V gene: TRBV7-8
D gene: .
CDR3 DNA: TGTGCCAGCACAAGACAGCTTCCTGGCCTTGGCTACACCTTC
CDR3 protein: CASTRQLPGLGYTF

J gene: TRBJ1-1
clone size: .
V gene: TRBV19
D gene: .
CDR3 DNA: TGTGCCAGTAGTATAGATCTGGAGGAGGGAAAGAGCACTGAAGCTTTCTTT
CDR3 protein: CASSIDLEEGKSTEAFF

J gene: TRBJ2-7
clone size: few
V gene: TRBV27
D gene: TRBD1
CDR3 DNA: TGTGCCAGCAGCCGAACCCCGGACAGGGCTCACGAGCAGTACTTC
CDR3 protein: CASSRTPDRAHEQYF

J gene: TRBJ1-5
clone size: .
V gene: TRBV30
D gene: .
CDR3 DNA: TGTGCCTGGAGTGCAAGCCTCGATCAGCCCCAGCATTTT
CDR3 protein: CAWSASLDQPQHF

J gene: TRBJ1-2
clone size: .
V gene: TRBV6-6
D gene: .
CDR3 DNA: TGTGCCAGCAGTTACCGGGAGAGCTATGGCTACACCTTC
CDR3 protein: CASSYRESYGYTF

J gene: TRBJ2-7
clone size: .
V gene: TRBV5-4
D gene: TRBD1
CDR3 DNA: TGTGCCAGCAGCTTCCCCGGGACAGCGGCCTACGAGCAGTACTTC
CDR3 protein: CASSFPGTAAYEQYF

J gene: TRBJ1-1
clone size: .
V gene: TRBV6-5
D gene: .
CDR3 DNA: TGTGCCAGCAGCTCAGGGTTGGGCACTGAAGCTTTCTTT
CDR3 protein: CASSSGLGTEAFF

J gene: TRBJ1-1
clone size: .
V gene: TRBV30
D gene: TRBD1
CDR3 DNA: TGTGCCTTCACACCTGGGACAGTCGCTTTCTTT
CDR3 protein: CAFTPGTVAFF

J gene: TRBJ1-3
clone size: once
V gene: TRBV2
D gene: TRBD1
CDR3 DNA: TGTGCCAGCAGTGAGAAAAGGGACAGGGTACCCATATATTTT
CDR3 protein: CASSEKRDRVPIYF

J gene: TRBJ2-7
clone size: .
V gene: TRBV2
D gene: TRBD2
CDR3 DNA: TGTGCCAGCAGTGGACTAGCGGGAGTGTACGAGCAGTACTTC
CDR3 protein: CASSGLAGVYEQYF

J gene: TRBJ1-1
clone size: .
V gene: TRBV27
D gene: TRBD1
CDR3 DNA: TGTGCCAGCAGTCCGGAGGGACAGGCGGATCCTGAAGCTTTCTTT
CDR3 protein: CASSPEGQADPEAFF

J gene: TRBJ2-1
clone size: .
V gene: TRBV2
D gene: TRBD1
CDR3 DNA: TGTGCCAGCCGTCAACTTTCACAGGGGGCGAAACGGAATGAGCAGTTCTTC
CDR3 protein: CASRQLSQGAKRNEQFF

J gene: TRBJ2-1
clone size: .
V gene: TRBV19
D gene: TRBD1
CDR3 DNA: TGTGCCAGTTCGACAGGGATTTCTCCAATAGGCCAGTTCTTC
CDR3 protein: CASSTGISPIGQFF

J gene: TRBJ2-5
clone size: few
V gene: TRBV27
D gene: TRBD2
CDR3 DNA: TGTGCCAGCGCCCTGGGCGGGGGGACCCAGTACTTC
CDR3 protein: CASALGGGTQYF

J gene: TRBJ1-2
clone size: .
V gene: TRBV6-4
D gene: TRBD1
CDR3 DNA: TGTGCCAGCAGTGACGAGGCAAGGGGGCCTTTGCGCTACACCTTC
CDR3 protein: CASSDEARGPLRYTF

J gene: TRBJ1-4
clone size: .
V gene: TRBV19
D gene: TRBD1
CDR3 DNA: TGTGCCAGTAGTATTGGGACAGCAGATGAAAAACTGTTTTTT
CDR3 protein: CASSIGTADEKLFF

J gene: TRBJ1-1
clone size: .
V gene: TRBV7-2
D gene: TRBD1
CDR3 DNA: TGTGCCAGCAGCTTAGGGACAGGGTCTAGAAGGAACACTGAAGCTTTCTTT
CDR3 protein: CASSLGTGSRRNTEAFF

J gene: TRBJ1-2
clone size: few
V gene: TRBV9
D gene: TRBD1
CDR3 DNA: TGTGCCAGCAGCGGGGACAGTTTTGGTGGCTACACCTTC
CDR3 protein: CASSGDSFGGYTF

J gene: TRBJ2-2
clone size: .
V gene: TRBV5-1
D gene: TRBD2
CDR3 DNA: TGCGCCAGCAGCGCGGGGCGCGGGAGAATCACCGGGGAGCTGTTTTTT
CDR3 protein: CASSAGRGRITGELFF

J gene: TRBJ1-3
clone size: .
V gene: TRBV6-5
D gene: .
CDR3 DNA: TGTGCCAGCACTGAGACAGGAGCTGGAAACACCATATATTTT
CDR3 protein: CASTETGAGNTIYF

J gene: TRBJ1-1
clone size: .
V gene: TRBV11-3
D gene: .
CDR3 DNA: TGTGCCAGCAGCTTAGAAGGGGCCCTGAACACTGAAGCTTTCTTT
CDR3 protein: CASSLEGALNTEAFF

J gene: TRBJ2-5
clone size: .
V gene: TRBV18
D gene: .
CDR3 DNA: TGTGCCAGCTCACCGCAGGGCCAAGAGACCCAGTACTTC
CDR3 protein: CASSPQGQETQYF

J gene: TRBJ1-4
clone size: .
V gene: TRBV9
D gene: .
CDR3 DNA: TGTGCCAGCAGCCCACAAGTCCCCAGACAAGGCGAAAAACTGTTTTTT
CDR3 protein: CASSPQVPRQGEKLFF

J gene: TRBJ2-5
clone size: .
V gene: TRBV2
D gene: .
CDR3 DNA: TGTGCCAGCAGTGAACCAGCGATCCAAGAGACCCAGTACTTC
CDR3 protein: CASSEPAIQETQYF